The T cell receptor beta chain under discussion was sequenced for a study of T cells after posttransplantation cyclophosphamide. Some clones are missing from TCRdb's copy, which holds only in-frame ones; the method was immunoSEQ multiplex PCR. This sample has 7,500 to 10,000 clones, with roughly 80% found just once. A marrow graft followed busulfan-fludarabine conditioning, with cyclophosphamide on days +3 and +4. Germline V gene sequence: CDR1 LNHNV, CDR2 YYDKDF (reference sequence). The ends were cut back, 5 bases at V and 1 base at J, with 8 bases in the middle. The CDR3 consists of 13 residues. The clonotype originates from a female patient between 40 and 50 years old who received an allogeneic stem cell transplant from a related donor, was CMV-positive, and had no GVHD. Some T cells may have come from the graft donor. The gene calls are TRBV15 and TRBJ1-1; unclear D gene. This specimen consisted of PBMCs, obtained roughly 1,900 days after a stem cell transplant with posttransplant cyclophosphamide. The CDR3 loop reads CATSYTRNTEAFF. The CDR3 DNA reads TGTGCCACCAGCTATACAAGGAACACTGAAGCTTTCTTT.